The clone carrying this T cell receptor (beta chain) showed up just a few times. Its specificity is unknown. CDR3 size: 16 residues. From germline, CDR1 is LNHDA and CDR2 SQIVND (reference sequence). Trimming cost V 5 bases and J 1 base; bases outside gene matches: 6. The sample belongs to a study of early T cells in non-severe SARS-CoV-2 infection. Regarding the study as a whole: The study's VDJdb matching favored anti-spike CD8 responses and missed private and CD4 specificities.

TCRdb used MiXCR to reprocess the 5' RACE reads, holding one entry per CDR3 protein. This sample yields around 82,000 distinct CDR3 sequences, of which approximately 12% are seen a single time; about 3.4% belongs to the top ten. V gene TRBV19 combines with J gene TRBJ1-5, with 9 bases aligning to TRBD1. This sequence originates from an adult who was a healthcare worker with PCR-confirmed SARS-CoV-2 infection or an uninfected control (not recorded which). Sequenced input: whole blood. CDR3 amino acids: CASSAGQGRSNQPQHF. As DNA, the CDR3 is TGTGCCAGTAGTGCCGGACAGGGGCGGAGCAATCAGCCCCAGCATTTT.